This TCR beta chain was obtained from a study of metastatic and nonmetastatic thyroid tumors (dated by TCRdb to 2018 to 2021). Context from the whole study: For patients with malignant and with benign thyroid disease, the researchers compared repertoires between peripheral blood samples and tumor or nodule tissue samples.

At the junction V is shortened by 3 bases and J by 0 bases; bases outside the gene matches: 12. From cysteine to phenylalanine, the CDR3 is 18 amino acids long. Only the CDR3 DNA stays, 54 bases, in frame from base 1. In the germline V gene (reference sequence), CDR1 corresponds to DFQATT and CDR2 to SNEGSKA. Study-wide findings and limitations: TCR beta diversity was reported as significantly higher in malignant tumors than in benign nodules, in both blood and tumor samples.

The library came from PCR. Instrument used: Illumina HiSeq 4000. High-throughput sequencing was used to profile the TCR beta-chain CDR3 region of each patient. The paper's data handling went like this. A classifier to discriminate distant-metastatic papillary thyroid cancer patients was built from CDR3 differences across clinicopathological groups. The Shannon index was used to assess repertoire diversity, and the Morisita-Horn index was used to assess tumor-blood repertoire similarity. Through fastp at Q25 and MiXCR, TCRdb rebuilt clones from the public reads, retaining in-frame beta chains. The V and J calls come from TCRdb's annotation, not from the publication. For this sample the table gives around 30,000 clones, of which 20% to 25% were detected only once. The top ten constitute roughly 15% of the sample. For this clone: The antigen it binds to is not known. There are no base qualities to consult, and no much larger clone falls within one base.

None of the patients had been given any treatment before thyroid surgery. Patient clinical samples collected from about 2011 to 2018 were retrospectively analysed using T-cell receptor beta sequencing. This TCR was recovered from a female donor with papillary thyroid cancer or a benign thyroid nodule (not recorded which). Some clones in this sample may be carry-over from other donors' samples. Sequencing was carried out using blood. The chain is made from TRBV20-1 and TRBJ2-1; 9 bases in the middle match TRBD2. The sequence in DNA is TGCAGTGCTAGGGGGACTAGCTTGGATCCAAGCTCCTACAATGAGCAGTTCTTC. Translated, it reads CSARGTSLDPSSYNEQFF.